This T cell receptor (beta chain) is drawn from a study of blood T cell repertoires in COVID-19. Study context: T cells, B-cell-depleted T cells, or PBMCs provided the cDNA or gDNA that served as material.

This clone was counted once. V lost 6 bases to trimming and J lost 1 base; unmatched junction nucleotides: 6. Germline V gives CDR1 MNHEY, CDR2 SVGAGI. The CDR3 loop spans 14 amino acids. Recruits, aged about 18 to 95 years, lived in 20 to 30 US areas. Which cohort a participant joined came from the clinical history participants gave. The authors' processing: Counts of nucleated cells, estimated from reference gene primer amplification, were obtained. Clones were read by immunoSEQ multiplex PCR, and TCRdb kept only the in-frame ones, dropping some. V and J calls and clone size are those listed in that table; D and trimming were worked out from the DNA. The sample has 350,000 to 450,000 clones; more than 85% are singletons.

This clonotype was obtained from a middle-aged woman who had been exposed to COVID-19. The chain recombines TRBV6-5 with TRBJ2-7, with 7 nucleotides matching TRBD1. The sequenced sample consisted of PBMCs or T cells enriched from blood (not recorded which). CDR3 amino acids: CASSLQGSSYEQYF. CDR3 in DNA: TGTGCCAGCAGCTTACAGGGGTCTTCCTACGAGCAGTACTTC.